The clone carrying this TCR beta chain was detected only a few times. The sample comes from a study of T cell responses to AZD1222 COVID-19 vaccine. The protocol was immunoSEQ multiplex PCR, while the TCRdb copy is restricted to in-frame clones and leaves out a portion. This table has about 72,000 clones, roughly 87% appearing once. Per germline, CDR1 MNHEY and CDR2 SVGEGT. The CDR3 runs to 16 residues. The V gene lost 3 bases and the J gene lost 0 bases, with 15 bases spanning the gap. This chain joins TRBV6-2 or TRBV6-3 and TRBJ2-7, with D tentatively TRBD1 (6 bases). The source is an adult in good health. The material sequenced was peripheral blood, taken on day 0 of AZD1222 vaccination. DNA of the CDR3: TGTGCCAGCAGTTATGGAAGCCGGGACACCTCCTACGAGCAGTACTTC. This gives the protein CASSYGSRDTSYEQYF.